This TCR beta chain appears in the sequencing data of a study of blood T cell repertoires in COVID-19. On the study more broadly: Spain, Italy and the United States supplied samples that represented acute and convalescent COVID-19. Sources were T cells, B-cell-depleted T cells, or PBMCs; the material itself was cDNA or gDNA.

Measured with immunoSEQ multiplex PCR; TCRdb has only the in-frame clones, and not every one. Of about 200,000 clones in the sample, around three quarters were seen once. The germline CDR1 and CDR2 sequences are LGHDT and YNNKEL (reference sequence). The CDR3 has 13 amino acids. V lost 1 base, J lost 11 bases, and 14 bases lay in between. This clonotype originated in a woman between 65 and 79 years old with acute or convalescent COVID-19. This chain connects TRBV3-1 (or the pseudogene TRBV3-2) to TRBJ1-1; tentatively, D is TRBD1 (6 bases). The sample was peripheral blood. The CDR3 DNA follows: TGTGCCAGCAGCCAAGCGCTGGGGGCAGGCGCTTTCTTT. Its translation: CASSQALGAGAFF.